This TCR beta chain originates from a study of shared clonotypes between healthy human individuals. With respect to this clone: Antigen: not known.

Deletions cut 4 bases from V and 5 bases from J, with 17 bases between. Germline-derived CDR1 and CDR2 are MNHEY and SMNVEV (reference sequence). The CDR3 sequence is 15 residues long. Findings and limits, study-wide: Generation of non-shared clonotypes was less probable than generation of clonotypes shared by all four donors. The represented genetic and exposure-history diversity was limited by the small number of donors.

Every subset had its genomic DNA shared out evenly among several immunoSEQ plates. Data came from immunoSEQ multiplex PCR; TCRdb stores just in-frame clones and leaves some out. The sample shows about 680,000 clones, 90% to 95% of them seen only once. CD45RO negativity and positive selection for CCR7 defined naive CD8 cells, a population that excluded terminally differentiated effector memory CD45RA+ cells. This receptor was taken from a man in his thirties or forties in good health. The sample was naive CD8+ T cells sorted from blood. The chain is built from TRBV27 and TRBJ1-1; D uncertain. CDR3: CASSSPGTRRTEAFF. CDR3 sequence (DNA): TGTGCCAGCAGTTCCCCAGGCACGAGGAGAACTGAAGCTTTCTTT.